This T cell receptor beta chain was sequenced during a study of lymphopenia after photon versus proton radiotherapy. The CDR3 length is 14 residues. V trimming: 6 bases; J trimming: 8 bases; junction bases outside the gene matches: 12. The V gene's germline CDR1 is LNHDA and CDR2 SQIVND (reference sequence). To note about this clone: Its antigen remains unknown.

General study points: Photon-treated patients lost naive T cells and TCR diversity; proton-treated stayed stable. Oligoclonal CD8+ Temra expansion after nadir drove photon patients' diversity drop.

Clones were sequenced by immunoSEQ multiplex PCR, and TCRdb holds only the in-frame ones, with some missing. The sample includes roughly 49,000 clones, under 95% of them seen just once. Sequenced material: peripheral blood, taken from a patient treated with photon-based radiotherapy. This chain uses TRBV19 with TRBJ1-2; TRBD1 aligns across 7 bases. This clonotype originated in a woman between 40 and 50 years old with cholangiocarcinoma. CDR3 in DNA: TGTGCCAGTAGGATGGACAGGCTCTTCGACGGCTACACCTTC. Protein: CASRMDRLFDGYTF.